The 9 T cell receptor beta chains below all came from one sample that was sequenced in a study of CD8+ T cells in alopecia areata. Following extraction, RNA underwent reverse transcription to cDNA, which served as the sequencing template. Clones were sequenced by immunoSEQ multiplex PCR, and TCRdb holds only the in-frame ones, with some missing. In the table there are about 210,000 clones, 55% to 70% of which are singletons. As to treatment: oral pan-JAK inhibitor, 5-10 mg twice daily. The sample was CD4+ T cells sorted from blood, taken at week 4, from a patient treated with tofacitinib. The source of these receptors is a human donor with alopecia areata.

The chain recombines TRBV7-9 with TRBJ2-2; no firm D call. CDR1 and CDR2 from the germline V gene are SEHNR and FQNEAQ (reference sequence). V gave up 3 bases and J gave up 7 bases, with 3 bases separating them. This CDR3 spans 11 amino acids. DNA of the CDR3: TGTGCCAGCAGCTTTGTCGGGGAGCTGTTTTTT. This encodes CASSFVGELFF.

This clone was counted once. This sequence joins TRBV4-2 and TRBJ2-2; D may be TRBD2 (6 bases). The CDR3 consists of 16 residues. V was trimmed by 0 bases and J by 6 bases, leaving 14 bases between them. Germline V gene data show CDR1 as LGHNA and CDR2 as YNFKEQ. The CDR3 reads CASSQDAGRVAGELFF. The DNA of the CDR3 is TGTGCCAGCAGCCAAGATGCGGGGCGGGTGGCCGGGGAGCTGTTTTTT.

Notes on this clone: The same CDR3 arises from other DNA sequences in this sample as well. The chain recombines TRBV20-1 with TRBJ2-7; a weak D match, TRBD2 (6 bases). Trimming pared 4 bases from V and 4 bases from J, leaving 8 bases between. The length of the CDR3 is 11 residues. CDR1 and CDR2 from the germline V gene are DFQATT and SNEGSKA (reference sequence). CDR3 DNA: TGCAGTGCTACTCGGGGGTACGAGCAGTACTTC. Its translation: CSATRGYEQYF.

There are a few counts of this clone. The chain is built from TRBV29-1 and TRBJ2-7; tentatively, D is TRBD1 or TRBD2 (5 bases each). Trimming stripped 5 bases from V and 0 bases from J, with 11 bases between. Germline V CDR1 and CDR2: SQVTM, ANQGSEA. The CDR3 extends over 13 amino acids. The CDR3 sequence: CSVRDPSSYEQYF. The CDR3 nucleotides are TGCAGCGTTCGGGACCCGAGCTCCTACGAGCAGTACTTC.

The genes are TRBV29-1 and TRBJ1-5, with D unresolved. Trimming cost V 6 bases and J 1 base, with 10 bases left between them. Germline CDR1 is SQVTM and CDR2 is ANQGSEA. The CDR3 consists of 13 residues. The CDR3 spells CSVRLESNQPQHF. The CDR3 DNA is TGCAGCGTGCGGTTGGAGAGCAATCAGCCCCAGCATTTT.

This clone was seen a few times. J is TRBJ1-1 and V is TRBV11-2; D is perhaps TRBD1 (5 bases). CDR1 is SGHAT, CDR2 FQNNGV, per germline. V was shortened by 4 bases and J by 2 bases, with 11 bases between the two germline ends. CDR3 size: 14 residues. CDR3 region: CASSSRTYNTEAFF. The CDR3 DNA reads as TGTGCCAGCAGCTCCCGGACATACAACACTGAAGCTTTCTTT.

This clone was seen a handful of times. CDR3 bases: TGCGCCAGCAGCCAAGAGGAGGGAGGGGGTGGCTACACCTTC. Its translation is CASSQEEGGGGYTF. The rearrangement joins TRBV4-3 to TRBJ1-2, with D possibly being TRBD1 (6 bases). Germline-derived CDR1 and CDR2 are LGHNA and YSLEER. The CDR3 is made up of 14 amino acids. Deletions cut 0 bases from V and 7 bases from J, with 12 bases between.

V usage is TRBV29-1 and J usage is TRBJ1-2; TRBD1 matches at 8 bases. CDR3 length equals 13 residues. V shed 4 bases, J shed 4 bases, and the junction held 5 bases outside the gene matches. Looked up from germline, CDR1 is SQVTM and CDR2 is ANQGSEA. The CDR3 reads CSVARDRLYGYTF. CDR3 nucleotide sequence: TGCAGCGTTGCTCGGGACAGGCTCTATGGCTACACCTTC.

This sequence joins TRBV29-1 and TRBJ2-7; D may be TRBD1 (5 bases). Trimming cost V 6 bases and J 2 bases, with 17 bases left between them. This CDR3 has 14 amino acids. Per germline, CDR1 SQVTM and CDR2 ANQGSEA. The CDR3: CSVSKGPAPYEQYF. The CDR3 region has the DNA TGCAGCGTCAGCAAGGGGCCGGCGCCCTACGAGCAGTACTTC.